These 15 T cell receptor beta chains originate from one sample sequenced in a study of cytomegalovirus exposure and HLA in healthy donors. The PCR used 60 Vbeta and 13 Jbeta primers. The table came from immunoSEQ multiplex PCR; TCRdb's copy has only in-frame clones and leaves some out. The sample holds 120,000 or so clones, roughly 80% seen once. The source material was PBMCs. All receptors come from a man younger than 45 in good health and CMV-seronegative.

The chain couples TRBV7-8 to TRBJ2-1; no clear D. Per germline, CDR1 SGHVS and CDR2 FQNEAQ. The CDR3 covers 16 residues. V shed 4 bases and J shed 3 bases, with 16 bases lying between them. The CDR3 nucleotides are TGTGCCAGCAGCTATGGAGAGGAGTTTCTCTACAATGAGCAGTTCTTC. Its protein is CASSYGEEFLYNEQFF.

The rearrangement joins TRBV21-1 to TRBJ1-1. TRBV21-1 is a recognized pseudogene. This CDR3 is 18 amino acids long. The CDR3 spells CASSKGVFIFRGNTEAFF. The CDR3 region has the DNA TGTGCCAGCAGCAAAGGCGTTTTTATCTTTCGGGGGAACACTGAAGCTTTCTTT.

The chain carries TRBV7-3 and TRBJ1-1, with no clear D. CDR1 and CDR2 from the germline V gene are SGHTA and FQGTGA. V was cut by 3 bases and J by 7 bases, with 12 bases left in between. The CDR3 is made up of 13 amino acids. Here the CDR3 reads CASSFNGAGEAFF. The CDR3 coding sequence is TGTGCCAGCAGCTTCAATGGAGCGGGTGAAGCTTTCTTT.

The V and J genes are TRBV7-6 and TRBJ2-7, with 9 bases identical to TRBD1. The germline V gene has CDR1 SGHVS and CDR2 FNYEAQ. The CDR3 sequence is 15 residues long. V shed 2 bases, J shed 12 bases, and the junction held 14 bases outside the gene matches. The CDR3 reads CASSLNPRDRVNWYF. As DNA, the CDR3 is TGTGCCAGCAGCTTAAACCCCAGGGACAGGGTGAATTGGTACTTC.

This chain links TRBV29-1 with TRBJ1-1, with TRBD1 as a possible D gene (6 bases). V lost 7 bases and J 6 bases, leaving 18 bases between the germline ends. Germline V gene lookup returns CDR1 SQVTM and CDR2 ANQGSEA. This CDR3 contains 13 residues. The chain's CDR3 is CSARAGGNPEAFF. The DNA for the CDR3 is TGCAGCGCCCGAGCGGGGGGCAACCCTGAAGCTTTCTTT.

V and J are TRBV6-5 and TRBJ1-1; D is ambiguous. The CDR3 totals 15 residues. Trimming left V 0 bases short and J 3 bases short, with 11 bases between. Germline values: CDR1 MNHEY, CDR2 SVGAGI. The CDR3 sequence is CASSYSPREDTEAFF. The CDR3 DNA reads as TGTGCCAGCAGTTACTCGCCTCGAGAGGACACTGAAGCTTTCTTT.

The CDR3 nucleotides read TGTGCCAGCTCACCAGGTCTAGCGGGAGAGGCGAGAAGAACCGGGGAGCTGTTTTTT. It codes for CASSPGLAGEARRTGELFF. The rearrangement links TRBV18 to TRBJ2-2; 10 bases align to TRBD2. CDR1 is KGHSH and CDR2 is LQKENI in the germline V gene. J lost 5 bases, V lost 2 bases, and 14 bases had no gene match. The CDR3 totals 19 residues. Variable domain in full (rest from reference TRBV18 and TRBJ2-2): NAGVMQNPRHLVRRRGQEARLRCSPMKGHSHVYWYRQLPEEGLKFMVYLQKENIIDESGMPKERFSAEFPKEGPSILRIQQVVRGDSAAYFCASSPGLAGEARRTGELFFGEGSRLTVL.

This clone was seen only a few times. The chain recombines TRBV7-2 with TRBJ1-6; D is uncertain. CDR3 length: 17 residues. The germline V gene encodes CDR1 SGHTA and CDR2 FQGNSA. The V gene lost 5 bases and the J gene lost 5 bases, with 19 bases spanning the gap. CDR3 nucleotides: TGTGCCAGCAGCCCTCTCCTTTGGGCTGCCAATAATTCACCCCTCCACTTT. Translation: CASSPLLWAANNSPLHF. The entire variable domain, with the rest obtained from reference TRBV7-2 and TRBJ1-6, is as follows: GAGVSQSPSNKVTEKGKDVELRCDPISGHTALYWYRQSLGQGLEFLIYFQGNSAPDKSGLPSDRFSAERTGGSVSTLTIQRTQQEDSAVYLCASSPLLWAANNSPLHFGNGTRLTVT.

The V gene is TRBV28, the J gene TRBJ2-1; 14 positions match TRBD2. The CDR3 has 16 amino acids. Germline assignment: CDR1 MDHEN and CDR2 SYDVKM. The V gene end was trimmed by 5 bases and the J gene end by 12 bases; junction bases not matched to a gene: 12. CDR3 in DNA: TGTGCCAGCAGTCCGGCCGGGACTAGCGGGAGTCAGGGGCAGTTCTTC. Encoded protein: CASSPAGTSGSQGQFF. The full variable domain, in which reference TRBV28 and TRBJ2-1 provide the parts outside the CDR3, is DVKVTQSSRYLVKRTGEKVFLECVQDMDHENMFWYRQDPGLGLRLIYFSYDVKMKEKGDIPEGYSVSREKKERFSLILESASTNQTSMYLCASSPAGTSGSQGQFFGPGTRLTVL.

This rearrangement joins TRBV28 to TRBJ2-7, with D tentatively TRBD1 (6 bases). CDR3 size: 11 residues. Germline CDR1 reads MDHEN; CDR2 reads SYDVKM. V gave up 10 bases and J gave up 6 bases, with 13 bases separating them. CDR3 region: CAIGTTPEQYF. DNA of the CDR3: TGTGCCATCGGGACAACACCCGAGCAGTACTTC.

The CDR3 DNA is TGTGCCAGCAGTTACTCCAAGGACTTCCCCTCCTACGAGCAGTACTTC. Translation: CASSYSKDFPSYEQYF. This chain connects TRBV6-6 to TRBJ2-7; D may be TRBD2 (5 bases). V lost 0 bases, J lost 0 bases, and 12 bases lay in between. CDR1 is MNHNY and CDR2 is SVGAGI in the germline V gene (reference sequence). The CDR3 extends over 16 amino acids.

CDR3 in amino acids: CASSVEEGASTEAFF. In nucleotides, the CDR3 is TGTGCCAGCAGCGTAGAGGAGGGGGCGAGCACTGAAGCTTTCTTT. The chain is built from TRBV9 and TRBJ1-1; TRBD1 aligns across 7 bases. V shed 0 bases and J 4 bases; nucleotides not matched to a gene: 6. This CDR3 has 15 residues. Germline V CDR1 and CDR2: SGDLS, YYNGEE. The full variable domain, with the rest looked up from reference TRBV9 and TRBJ1-1, is DSGVTQTPKHLITATGQRVTLRCSPRSGDLSVYWYQQSLDQGLQFLIQYYNGEERAKGNILERFSAQQFPDLHSELNLSSLELGDSALYFCASSVEEGASTEAFFGQGTRLTVV.

The chain joins TRBV11-2 to TRBJ2-2; 10 bases are shared with TRBD1. In germline, CDR1 is SGHAT, CDR2 FQNNGV. Trimming took 3 bases from V and 5 from J; bases not matched to a gene: 12. The CDR3 is 18 residues long. CDR3 in DNA: TGTGCCAGCAGCTTTAGTTTCCGCCGGGACAGGGGAACCGGGGAGCTGTTTTTT. This codes for CASSFSFRRDRGTGELFF. Together with reference TRBV11-2 and TRBJ2-2, the CDR3 gives the full variable domain: EAGVAQSPRYKIIEKRQSVAFWCNPISGHATLYWYQQILGQGPKLLIQFQNNGVVDDSQLPKDRFSAERLKGVDSTLKIQPAKLEDSAVYLCASSFSFRRDRGTGELFFGEGSRLTVL.

V gene TRBV5-4 combines with J gene TRBJ2-5, with 14 bases matching TRBD2. The V and J ends lost 0 bases and 3 bases, in that order; junction bases with no gene match: 1. CDR1 and CDR2 (germline): SGHNT, YYREEE (reference sequence). This CDR3 region has 16 residues. CDR3 DNA sequence: TGTGCCAGCAGCTTGGAGGGACTAGCGGGGGAAGAGACCCAGTACTTC. Protein sequence: CASSLEGLAGEETQYF.

V is TRBV7-8 and J is TRBJ1-1, with 8 bases identical to TRBD1. This CDR3 has 15 residues. Germline assignment: CDR1 SGHVS and CDR2 FQNEAQ. The junction had 7 bases not matched to a gene; V was cut back by 2 bases and J by 5 bases. The CDR3 reads CASSLIQGAWTEAFF. DNA of the CDR3: TGTGCCAGCAGCTTAATTCAGGGGGCTTGGACTGAAGCTTTCTTT.